The rows below give T cell receptor beta chains drawn from one sample of a study of CD8+CD57+ T cells in acquired aplastic anemia. TCRdb used MiXCR to reprocess the reads, holding one entry per CDR3 protein. The data contain 200,000 to 300,000 distinct CDR3 sequences, approximately 82% of them singletons. Specimen: sorted CD4+, CD8+, or CD8+CD57+ T cells (not recorded which) from PBMCs. The receptors were sampled from a human donor with aplastic anemia. CDR3s include the opening cysteine and the closing phenylalanine or tryptophan. Fields, in order: J gene, clone size, V gene, D gene, CDR3 DNA, CDR3 protein. The D gene is left open where the match is weak. For some rows the clone size is stated as once, few or many, or as a class when expanded; others skip it.

TRBJ1-1,-,TRBV7-9,-,TGTGCCAGCAGCTTCTCAGATACAGAGAACACTGAAGCATTCTTT,CASSFSDTENTEAFF
TRBJ2-5,-,TRBV7-6,-,TGTGCCACCAGCATAGCCCACGGGACAAAAGACACCCACTTC,CATSIAHGTKDTHF
TRBJ2-4,once,TRBV2,-,TGTGCCAGCGGGGACGGTGGCACAGTTACGCACTTC,CASGDGGTVTHF
TRBJ2-5,-,TRBV5-1,-,TGCGCCAGCAGCTTGCGGACAGAAGACAATAAAGAGACCCAGTACTTC,CASSLRTEDNKETQYF
TRBJ1-1,-,TRBV5-8,-,TGTGCCAGCAGCTTTCATAGGGGCCTGGCTTTCTTT,CASSFHRGLAFF
TRBJ2-3,few,TRBV6-5,TRBD2,TGTGCCAGCAGTTTCCAGCGGGGGACAGATACGCAGTATTTT,CASSFQRGTDTQYF
TRBJ2-7,-,TRBV7-2,-,TGTGCCAGCAGCTCCATCTTCGGCGAGCAGTACTTC,CASSSIFGEQYF
TRBJ1-5,-,TRBV20-1,-,TGCAGTGCTTATACTAGCGGGGGAGGGGATCAGCCCCAGCATTTT,CSAYTSGGGDQPQHF
TRBJ2-5,-,TRBV7-9,-,TGTGCCTACAGCTCCGCAGCGTACCAAGGGACCCAGTACTTC,CAYSSAAYQGTQYF
TRBJ2-3,-,TRBV7-8,-,TGTGCCAGCAGCCTTGCGGGCGCTCAGCAGCAGTACGTCTTT,CASSLAGAQQQYVF
TRBJ2-3,-,TRBV7-3,-,TGTGCCAGCAGTTATCCACCGGAGGCGCAGTATTTT,CASSYPPEAQYF
TRBJ1-1,-,TRBV20-1,-,TGCAGTGCTAGTACTTGGACACGGAACTACACTGAAGCTTTCTTT,CSASTWTRNYTEAFF
TRBJ2-3,-,TRBV7-7,-,TGTGCCAGCGGGCACGGGCGAACGGATACGCAGTATTTT,CASGHGRTDTQYF
TRBJ2-3,-,TRBV7-9,-,TGTGCCACCAGGATAGAGGGGTTGACAGATACGCAATATTTT,CATRIEGLTDTQYF
TRBJ2-5,once,TRBV15,-,TGTGCCACCAGCAGTGGTGGGGAGCACGAGACCCAGTACTTC,CATSSGGEHETQYF
TRBJ2-1,-,TRBV19,TRBD2,TGTGCCAGTAATTGGATAGCGGGTCACAATGAGCAGTTCTTC,CASNWIAGHNEQFF
TRBJ2-3,-,TRBV7-2,-,TGTGCCAGCAGCTTAGCGTCGGCCCCAGGGGATACCCAGTATTTT,CASSLASAPGDTQYF